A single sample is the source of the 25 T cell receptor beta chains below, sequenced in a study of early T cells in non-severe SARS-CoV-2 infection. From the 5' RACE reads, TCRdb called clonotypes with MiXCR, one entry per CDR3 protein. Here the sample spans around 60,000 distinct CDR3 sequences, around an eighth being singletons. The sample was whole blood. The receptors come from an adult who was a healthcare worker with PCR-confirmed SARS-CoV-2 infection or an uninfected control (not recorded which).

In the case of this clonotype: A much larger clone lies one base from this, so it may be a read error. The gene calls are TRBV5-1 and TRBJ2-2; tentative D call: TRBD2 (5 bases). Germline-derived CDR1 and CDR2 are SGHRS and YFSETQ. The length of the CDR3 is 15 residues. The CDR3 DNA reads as TGCGCCAGCAGCTTGGACTGGGATAACACCGGGGAGCTGTATTTT. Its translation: CASSLDWDNTGELYF. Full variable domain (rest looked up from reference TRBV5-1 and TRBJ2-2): KAGVTQTPRYLIKTRGQQVTLSCSPISGHRSVSWYQQTPGQGLQFLFEYFSETQRNKGNFPGRFSGRQFSNSRSEMNVSTLELGDSALYLCASSLDWDNTGELYFGEGSRLTVL.

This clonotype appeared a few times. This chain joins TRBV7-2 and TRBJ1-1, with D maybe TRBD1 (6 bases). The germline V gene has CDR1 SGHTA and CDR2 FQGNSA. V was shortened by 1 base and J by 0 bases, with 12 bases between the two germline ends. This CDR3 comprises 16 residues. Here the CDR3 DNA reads TGTGCCAGCAGCTTAGGAAGGGGGGCAATGAACACTGAAGCTTTCTTT. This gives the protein CASSLGRGAMNTEAFF.

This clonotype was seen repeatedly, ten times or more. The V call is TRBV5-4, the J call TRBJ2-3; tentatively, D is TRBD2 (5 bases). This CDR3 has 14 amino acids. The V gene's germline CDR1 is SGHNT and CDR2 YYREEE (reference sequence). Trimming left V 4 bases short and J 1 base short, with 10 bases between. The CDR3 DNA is TGTGCCAGCAGCGACGGACTTCGCACAGATACGCAGTATTTT. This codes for CASSDGLRTDTQYF.

CDR3 amino acids: CSSVYGGREETQYF. The CDR3 DNA reads TGCAGCTCCGTTTATGGCGGGAGGGAAGAGACCCAGTACTTC. The chain carries TRBV29-1 and TRBJ2-5, with 9 positions matching TRBD2. Per the germline V gene, CDR1 is SQVTM and CDR2 is ANQGSEA. The V gene end was trimmed by 8 bases and the J gene end by 3 bases; junction bases not matched to a gene: 10. This CDR3 has 14 amino acids.

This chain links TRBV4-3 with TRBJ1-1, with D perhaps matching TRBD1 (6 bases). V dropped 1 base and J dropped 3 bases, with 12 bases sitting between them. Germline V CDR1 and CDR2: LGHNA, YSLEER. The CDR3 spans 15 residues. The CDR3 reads CASSQGDIRDTEAFF. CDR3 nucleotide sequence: TGCGCCAGCAGCCAAGGGGACATCAGGGACACTGAAGCTTTCTTT.

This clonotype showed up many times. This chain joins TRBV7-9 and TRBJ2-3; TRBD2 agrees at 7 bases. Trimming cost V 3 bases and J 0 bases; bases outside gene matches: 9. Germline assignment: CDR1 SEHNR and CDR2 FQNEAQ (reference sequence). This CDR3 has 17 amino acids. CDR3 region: CASSLIIGAGSTDTQYF. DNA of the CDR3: TGTGCCAGCAGCTTGATTATTGGAGCGGGGAGCACAGATACGCAGTATTTT.

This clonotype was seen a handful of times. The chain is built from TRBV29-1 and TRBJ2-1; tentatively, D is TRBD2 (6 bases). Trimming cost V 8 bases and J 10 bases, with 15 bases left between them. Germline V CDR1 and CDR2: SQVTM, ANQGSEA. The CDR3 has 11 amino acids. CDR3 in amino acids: CSTMEGIEQFF. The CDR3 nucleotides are TGCAGCACGATGGAGGGGATCGAGCAGTTCTTC.

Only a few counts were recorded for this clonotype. DNA of the CDR3: TGTGCCAGCGGACTCGACTACAATGAGCAGTTCTTC. Its protein is CASGLDYNEQFF. The gene calls are TRBV28 and TRBJ2-1, with a tentative D call TRBD2 (5 bases). This CDR3 is built from 12 residues. Germline V lookup: CDR1 MDHEN, CDR2 SYDVKM. The V gene lost 8 bases and the J gene lost 3 bases, with 8 bases spanning the gap. The full variable domain, in which reference TRBV28 and TRBJ2-1 provide the parts outside the CDR3, is DVKVTQSSRYLVKRTGEKVFLECVQDMDHENMFWYRQDPGLGLRLIYFSYDVKMKEKGDIPEGYSVSREKKERFSLILESASTNQTSMYLCASGLDYNEQFFGPGTRLTVL.

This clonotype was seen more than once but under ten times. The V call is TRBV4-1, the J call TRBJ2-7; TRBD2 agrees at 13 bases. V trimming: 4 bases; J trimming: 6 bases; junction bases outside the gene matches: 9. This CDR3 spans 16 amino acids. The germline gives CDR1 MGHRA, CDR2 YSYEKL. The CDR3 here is CASSRGLAGVPGEQYF. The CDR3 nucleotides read TGCGCCAGCAGCCGTGGACTAGCGGGAGTTCCAGGCGAGCAGTACTTC.

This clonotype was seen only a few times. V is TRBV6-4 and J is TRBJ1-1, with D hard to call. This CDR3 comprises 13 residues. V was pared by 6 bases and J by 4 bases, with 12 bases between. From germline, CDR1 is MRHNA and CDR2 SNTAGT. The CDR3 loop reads CASRGNIGTEAFF. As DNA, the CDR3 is TGTGCCAGCAGAGGGAATATCGGCACTGAAGCTTTCTTT.

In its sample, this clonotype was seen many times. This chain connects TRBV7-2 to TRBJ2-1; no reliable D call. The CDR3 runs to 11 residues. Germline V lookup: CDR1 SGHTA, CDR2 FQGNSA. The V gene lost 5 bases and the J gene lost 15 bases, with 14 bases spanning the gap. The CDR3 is CASSLSGHPFF. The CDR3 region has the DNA TGTGCCAGCAGCCTCTCAGGCCATCCGTTCTTC.

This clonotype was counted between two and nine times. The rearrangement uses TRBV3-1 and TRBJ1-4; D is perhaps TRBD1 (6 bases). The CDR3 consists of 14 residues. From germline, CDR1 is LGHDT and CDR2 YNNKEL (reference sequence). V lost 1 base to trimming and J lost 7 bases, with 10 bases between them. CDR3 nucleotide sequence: TGTGCCAGCAGCCAAGGATGGGACACTGAAAAACTGTTTTTT. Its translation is CASSQGWDTEKLFF.

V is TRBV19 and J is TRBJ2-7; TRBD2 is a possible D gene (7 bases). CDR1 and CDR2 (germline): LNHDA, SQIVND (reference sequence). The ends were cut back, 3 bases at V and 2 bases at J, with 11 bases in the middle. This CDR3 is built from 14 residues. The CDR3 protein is CASSIPGGTYEQYF. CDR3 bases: TGTGCCAGTAGTATTCCGGGGGGCACCTACGAGCAGTACTTC.

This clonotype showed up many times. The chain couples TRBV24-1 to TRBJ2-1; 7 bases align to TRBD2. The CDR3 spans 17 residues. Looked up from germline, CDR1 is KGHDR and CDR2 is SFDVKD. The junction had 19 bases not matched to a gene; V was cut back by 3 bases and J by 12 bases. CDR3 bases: TGTGCCACCAGTGATCCATCGTCTAGCGGATCTAGGGGCGGGCAGTTCTTC. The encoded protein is CATSDPSSSGSRGGQFF.

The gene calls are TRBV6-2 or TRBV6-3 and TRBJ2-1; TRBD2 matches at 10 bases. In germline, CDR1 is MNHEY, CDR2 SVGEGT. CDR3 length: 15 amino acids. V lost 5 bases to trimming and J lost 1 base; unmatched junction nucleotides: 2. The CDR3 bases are TGTGCCAGCAGTAGCGGGGGGGCATCCTACAATGAGCAGTTCTTC. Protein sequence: CASSSGGASYNEQFF.

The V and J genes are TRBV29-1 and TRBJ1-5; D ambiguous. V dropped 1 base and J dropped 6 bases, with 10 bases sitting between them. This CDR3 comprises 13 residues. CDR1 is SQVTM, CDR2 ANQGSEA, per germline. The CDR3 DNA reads TGCAGCGTTGAAGGAGGAGGAGGTCAGCCCCAGCATTTT. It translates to CSVEGGGGQPQHF.

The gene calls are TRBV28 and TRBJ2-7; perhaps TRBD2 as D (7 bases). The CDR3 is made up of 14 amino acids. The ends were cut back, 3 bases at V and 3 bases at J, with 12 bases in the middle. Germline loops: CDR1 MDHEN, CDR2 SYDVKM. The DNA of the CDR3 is TGTGCCAGCAGTTTTGGCGGGGGCCTCTACGAGCAGTACTTC. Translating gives CASSFGGGLYEQYF. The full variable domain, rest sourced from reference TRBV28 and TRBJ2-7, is DVKVTQSSRYLVKRTGEKVFLECVQDMDHENMFWYRQDPGLGLRLIYFSYDVKMKEKGDIPEGYSVSREKKERFSLILESASTNQTSMYLCASSFGGGLYEQYFGPGTRLTVT.

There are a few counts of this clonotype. The CDR3 nucleotides read TGTGCCAGTAGTTCAGGGGGGGCTGAGCAGTTCTTC. It yields the protein CASSSGGAEQFF. The chain recombines TRBV19 with TRBJ2-1; D may be TRBD1 or TRBD2 (7 bases each). With 5 bases removed from V and 9 bases from J, the gap between germline ends came to 11 bases. The CDR3 runs 12 residues. Per germline, CDR1 LNHDA and CDR2 SQIVND (reference sequence).

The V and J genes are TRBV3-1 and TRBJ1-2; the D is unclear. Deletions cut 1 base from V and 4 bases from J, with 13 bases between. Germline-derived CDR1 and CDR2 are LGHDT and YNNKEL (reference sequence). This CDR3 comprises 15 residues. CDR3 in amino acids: CASSQGRHLSYGYTF. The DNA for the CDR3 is TGTGCCAGCAGCCAAGGTCGGCACTTATCCTATGGCTACACCTTC. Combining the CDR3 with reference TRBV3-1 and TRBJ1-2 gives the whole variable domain DTAVSQTPKYLVTQMGNDKSIKCEQNLGHDTMYWYKQDSKKFLKIMFSYNNKELIINETVPNRFSPKSPDKAHLNLHINSLELGDSAVYFCASSQGRHLSYGYTFGSGTRLTVV.

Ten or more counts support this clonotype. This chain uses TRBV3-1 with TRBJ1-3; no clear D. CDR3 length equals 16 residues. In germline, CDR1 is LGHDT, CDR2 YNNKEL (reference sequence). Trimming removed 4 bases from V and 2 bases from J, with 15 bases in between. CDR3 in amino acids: CASSLSDRPTGNTIYF. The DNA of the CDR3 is TGTGCCAGCAGCCTATCGGATAGACCCACTGGAAACACCATATATTTT.

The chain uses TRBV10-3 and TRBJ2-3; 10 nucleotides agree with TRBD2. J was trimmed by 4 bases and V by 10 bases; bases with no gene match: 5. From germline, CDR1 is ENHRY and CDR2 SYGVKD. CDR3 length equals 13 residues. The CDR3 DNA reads TGTGCCACGTCGGGACTAGCGTCAGATACGCAGTATTTT. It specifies CATSGLASDTQYF.

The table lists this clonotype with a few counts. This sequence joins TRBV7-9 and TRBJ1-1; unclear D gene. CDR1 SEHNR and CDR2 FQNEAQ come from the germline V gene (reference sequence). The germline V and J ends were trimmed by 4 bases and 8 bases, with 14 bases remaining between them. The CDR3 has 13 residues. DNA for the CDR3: TGTGCCAGCAGCTCTACAGCAAACCTGGAAGCTTTCTTT. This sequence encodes CASSSTANLEAFF.

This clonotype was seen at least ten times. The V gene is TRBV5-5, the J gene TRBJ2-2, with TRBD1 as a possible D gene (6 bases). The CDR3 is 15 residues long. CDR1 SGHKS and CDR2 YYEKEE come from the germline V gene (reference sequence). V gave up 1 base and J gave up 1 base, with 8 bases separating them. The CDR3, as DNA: TGTGCCAGCAGCTTGATGGACAGGAACACCGGGGAGCTGTTTTTT. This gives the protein CASSLMDRNTGELFF. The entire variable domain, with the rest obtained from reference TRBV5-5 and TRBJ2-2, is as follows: DAGVTQSPTHLIKTRGQQVTLRCSPISGHKSVSWYQQVLGQGPQFIFQYYEKEERGRGNFPDRFSARQFPNYSSELNVNALLLGDSALYLCASSLMDRNTGELFFGEGSRLTVL.

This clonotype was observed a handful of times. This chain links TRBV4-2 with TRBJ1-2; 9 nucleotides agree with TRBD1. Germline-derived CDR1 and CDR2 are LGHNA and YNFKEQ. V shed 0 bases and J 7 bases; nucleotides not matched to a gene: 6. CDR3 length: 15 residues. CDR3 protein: CASSQDSADRGGYTF. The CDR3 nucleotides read TGTGCCAGCAGCCAAGATTCCGCGGACAGGGGTGGCTACACCTTC.

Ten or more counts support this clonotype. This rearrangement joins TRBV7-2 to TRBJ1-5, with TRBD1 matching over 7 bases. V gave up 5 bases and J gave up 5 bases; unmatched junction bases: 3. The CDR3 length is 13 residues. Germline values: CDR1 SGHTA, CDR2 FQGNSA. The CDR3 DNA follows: TGTGCCAGCAGCCCAGGGGGTGATCAGCCCCAGCATTTT. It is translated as CASSPGGDQPQHF.